This is a list of T cell receptor beta chains from one sample in a study of beta chain features in type 1 diabetes. TCRdb keeps only in-frame clones here, not all; method: immunoSEQ multiplex PCR. In the table there are 900,000 or so clones, around a sixth of which are singletons. Sequencing was done on a sample of naive CD4+ T cells from blood. These receptors all come from a woman younger than 35 in good health. Each CDR3 is given with its conserved first and last residue. D genes are given only for firm matches. Not all rows give a size; the values are once, few, many and, for expanded clones, a class.

cdr3_nt: TGTGCCAGCAGTGAATGGGGCAGGGGACGCACAGATACGCAGTATTTT
cdr3_aa: CASSEWGRGRTDTQYF
d_call: -
clone_size: few
v_call: TRBV25-1
cdr3_length: 16
j_call: TRBJ2-3

cdr3_nt: TGTGCCAGCAGCCCGAGGGGGCCTACAAGTCCTATCGAGCAGTACTTC
cdr3_aa: CASSPRGPTSPIEQYF
d_call: TRBD1
clone_size: few
v_call: TRBV7-9
cdr3_length: 16
j_call: TRBJ2-7

cdr3_nt: TGTGCCAGCAGCCGGTACGATAGCGGGAACGCAGATACGCAGTATTTT
cdr3_aa: CASSRYDSGNADTQYF
d_call: TRBD2
clone_size: -
v_call: TRBV4-2
cdr3_length: 16
j_call: TRBJ2-3

cdr3_nt: TGTGCCAGCAGTGGCCGGACTAGCGGGACCGTACAACAGTTCTTC
cdr3_aa: CASSGRTSGTVQQFF
d_call: TRBD2
clone_size: few
v_call: TRBV27
cdr3_length: 15
j_call: TRBJ2-1

cdr3_nt: TGTGCCAGCAGCGCGACTAGCGACCTACTGGAGCAGTACTTC
cdr3_aa: CASSATSDLLEQYF
d_call: TRBD2
clone_size: few
v_call: TRBV7-2
cdr3_length: 14
j_call: TRBJ2-7

cdr3_nt: TGTGCCAGCAGTTACTCTAGGACAGGGCGGACTGAAGCTTTCTTT
cdr3_aa: CASSYSRTGRTEAFF
d_call: TRBD1
clone_size: -
v_call: TRBV6-5
cdr3_length: 15
j_call: TRBJ1-1

cdr3_nt: TGCGCCAGCAGCTTCTCACACTCTGGGGCCAACGTCCTGACTTTC
cdr3_aa: CASSFSHSGANVLTF
d_call: -
clone_size: -
v_call: TRBV5-1
cdr3_length: 15
j_call: TRBJ2-6

cdr3_nt: TGCGCCAGCAGCATCGCTGCCTACAATGAGCAGTTCTTC
cdr3_aa: CASSIAAYNEQFF
d_call: -
clone_size: few
v_call: TRBV5-1
cdr3_length: 13
j_call: TRBJ2-1

cdr3_nt: TGCGCCAGCAGCCTCAACACAGGGATCAGCTACGAGCAGTACTTC
cdr3_aa: CASSLNTGISYEQYF
d_call: -
clone_size: -
v_call: TRBV5-4
cdr3_length: 15
j_call: TRBJ2-7

cdr3_nt: TGTGCCAGCAGTGTTGACAGGGGGAACACTGAAGCTTTCTTT
cdr3_aa: CASSVDRGNTEAFF
d_call: TRBD1
clone_size: few
v_call: TRBV6-1
cdr3_length: 14
j_call: TRBJ1-1

cdr3_nt: TGTGCCAGCAGTCTCGGGACTAGCGGAACCGTTTACAATGAGCAGTTCTTC
cdr3_aa: CASSLGTSGTVYNEQFF
d_call: TRBD2
clone_size: -
v_call: TRBV27
cdr3_length: 17
j_call: TRBJ2-1

cdr3_nt: TGTGCCAGCACCAAAATAGGCTACACCTTC
cdr3_aa: CASTKIGYTF
d_call: -
clone_size: few
v_call: TRBV7-9
cdr3_length: 10
j_call: TRBJ1-2

cdr3_nt: TGTGCCATCAACCCGACAGGGACGGACGAGCAGTACTTC
cdr3_aa: CAINPTGTDEQYF
d_call: TRBD1
clone_size: -
v_call: TRBV10-3
cdr3_length: 13
j_call: TRBJ2-7

cdr3_nt: TGTGCCAGCAGCTTAGGTCCAGGGCAAGAGACCCAGTACTTC
cdr3_aa: CASSLGPGQETQYF
d_call: -
clone_size: -
v_call: TRBV7-2
cdr3_length: 14
j_call: TRBJ2-5